Shown below are 12 T cell receptor beta chains from a single sample sequenced in a study of CD8 T cells in ankylosing spondylitis. TCRdb re-called the 5' RACE reads with MiXCR, one entry per CDR3 protein. The sample records some 400,000 distinct CDR3 sequences, around 20% being singletons. Study-wide results and limits: Among TCR beta sequences, a motif of eight highly homologous variants appeared characteristic of ankylosing spondylitis blood.

Antigen specificity for these receptors is unknown. What was sequenced was blood, either unsorted or a sorted T cell fraction (not recorded which). The receptor set was obtained from a male donor with ankylosing spondylitis.

This clonotype was seen more than once but under ten times. The chain combines TRBV3-1 with TRBJ2-6; weak D call: TRBD1 (6 bases). There are 16 residues in the CDR3. Trimming shortened V by 0 bases and J by 4 bases, and 10 bases separated the two germline ends. Looked up from germline, CDR1 is LGHDT and CDR2 is YNNKEL (reference sequence). This CDR3 is CASSQDQGLGANVLTF. The CDR3 DNA reads as TGTGCCAGCAGCCAAGACCAGGGGTTGGGGGCCAACGTCCTGACTTTC.

The rearrangement joins TRBV7-6 to TRBJ2-6; either TRBD1 or TRBD2 may supply D (5 bases each). V lost 5 bases, J lost 2 bases, and 10 bases lay in between. The germline CDR1 and CDR2 sequences are SGHVS and FNYEAQ. The CDR3 is 15 amino acids. CDR3 residues: CASSTQGAGANVLTF. CDR3 DNA sequence: TGTGCCAGCAGCACCCAGGGAGCTGGGGCCAACGTCCTGACTTTC.

This rearrangement joins TRBV3-1 to TRBJ1-2; D is possibly TRBD1 (6 bases). CDR3 length: 12 residues. CDR1 is LGHDT, CDR2 YNNKEL, per germline (reference sequence). Trimming removed 2 bases at V and 8 bases at J, with 9 bases between. The CDR3: CASSQNRAGYTF. CDR3 DNA sequence: TGTGCCAGCAGCCAAAACAGGGCGGGCTACACCTTC.

The chain combines TRBV28 with TRBJ2-1; TRBD2 aligns across 13 bases. V lost 3 bases, J lost 8 bases, and 7 bases stayed unmatched. There are 16 residues in the CDR3. Germline loops: CDR1 MDHEN, CDR2 SYDVKM. CDR3 coding DNA: TGTGCCAGCAGTTTCGGACTAGCGGGAGAGGGCCATGAGCAGTTCTTC. This codes for CASSFGLAGEGHEQFF. Looking up the rest from reference TRBV28 and TRBJ2-1 gives the full variable domain: DVKVTQSSRYLVKRTGEKVFLECVQDMDHENMFWYRQDPGLGLRLIYFSYDVKMKEKGDIPEGYSVSREKKERFSLILESASTNQTSMYLCASSFGLAGEGHEQFFGPGTRLTVL.

This clonotype was seen more than once but under ten times. The rearrangement links TRBV29-1 to TRBJ2-5, with TRBD1 matching over 7 bases. This CDR3 is built from 13 residues. Germline V lookup: CDR1 SQVTM, CDR2 ANQGSEA. With 5 bases clipped from V and 5 bases from J, the junction kept 8 bases outside the gene matches. DNA for the CDR3: TGCAGCGTTCGGGACAGCGACTGGGAGACCCAGTACTTC. Translating gives CSVRDSDWETQYF.

The sample holds a few counts of this clonotype. The chain employs TRBV4-1 and TRBJ1-3; no reliable D call. V lost 0 bases and J lost 6, with 12 bases in between. There are 15 residues in the CDR3. In germline, CDR1 is MGHRA, CDR2 YSYEKL. CDR3 nucleotides: TGCGCCAGCAGCCAAGACGGTGGACCTATAAACACCATATATTTT. Translated, it gives CASSQDGGPINTIYF.

This clonotype has only a few counts. The J gene is TRBJ2-2, the V gene TRBV28; tentatively, D is TRBD2 (6 bases). The germline V gene has CDR1 MDHEN and CDR2 SYDVKM. V lost 6 bases to trimming and J lost 6 bases, with 14 bases between them. The CDR3 length is 14 residues. CDR3 sequence: CASRRPGGSGELFF. For the CDR3, the DNA is TGTGCCAGCAGGAGACCTGGAGGGTCCGGGGAGCTGTTTTTT.

The chain couples TRBV5-1 to TRBJ2-2; the D gene is possibly TRBD2 (6 bases). The germline V gene encodes CDR1 SGHRS and CDR2 YFSETQ. The CDR3 is 14 residues long. The germline V and J ends were trimmed by 0 bases and 6 bases, with 9 bases remaining between them. This CDR3 reads CASSLAGGAGELFF. CDR3 bases: TGCGCCAGCAGCTTGGCCGGGGGAGCCGGGGAGCTGTTTTTT. Looking up the rest from reference TRBV5-1 and TRBJ2-2 gives the full variable domain: KAGVTQTPRYLIKTRGQQVTLSCSPISGHRSVSWYQQTPGQGLQFLFEYFSETQRNKGNFPGRFSGRQFSNSRSEMNVSTLELGDSALYLCASSLAGGAGELFFGEGSRLTVL.

The chain links TRBV28 to TRBJ2-1; D not resolved. The CDR3 extends over 16 amino acids. Germline lookup yields CDR1 MDHEN and CDR2 SYDVKM. The V gene lost 1 base and the J gene lost 0 bases, with 10 bases spanning the gap. CDR3 nucleotide sequence: TGTGCCAGCAGTTTATTGGGCGCCCTCTCCTACAATGAGCAGTTCTTC. As protein: CASSLLGALSYNEQFF. Based on the CDR3 plus reference TRBV28 and TRBJ2-1, the full variable domain is DVKVTQSSRYLVKRTGEKVFLECVQDMDHENMFWYRQDPGLGLRLIYFSYDVKMKEKGDIPEGYSVSREKKERFSLILESASTNQTSMYLCASSLLGALSYNEQFFGPGTRLTVL.

This sequence joins TRBV7-9 and TRBJ1-2; D is undetermined. Germline lookup yields CDR1 SEHNR and CDR2 FQNEAQ (reference sequence). V was clipped by 1 base and J by 5 bases, with 5 bases between them. The CDR3 consists of 12 residues. Here the CDR3 reads CASSLVAYGYTF. In nucleotides, the CDR3 is TGTGCCAGCAGCTTAGTAGCGTATGGCTACACCTTC.

The chain employs TRBV20-1 and TRBJ2-2; TRBD2 might be the D (7 bases). V was shortened by 0 bases and J by 7 bases, with 12 bases between the two germline ends. Germline-derived CDR1 and CDR2 are DFQATT and SNEGSKA (reference sequence). The CDR3 totals 14 residues. The CDR3 DNA follows: TGCAGTGCTAGAGATCGGGGGGCAAACGGGGAGCTGTTTTTT. Translating it yields CSARDRGANGELFF.

In its sample, this clonotype was seen a few times. The CDR3 bases are TGCGCCAGCAGCTTTAGCGGCGGGAGCGATGAGACCCAGTACTTC. It yields the protein CASSFSGGSDETQYF. V gene TRBV5-1 combines with J gene TRBJ2-5; TRBD2 matches at 7 bases. CDR3 length equals 15 residues. Per germline, CDR1 SGHRS and CDR2 YFSETQ. The ends lost 2 bases at V and 5 bases at J; junction bases unmatched: 9.